This TCR beta chain emerged from a study of T-cell memory formation after mild COVID-19. General observations from the study: Researchers could not confirm that second-wave clones peaking on day 37 targeted SARS-CoV-2.

Trimming left V 1 base short and J 0 bases short, with 11 bases between. The CDR3 has 16 amino acids. TCRdb fed the 5' RACE reads into MiXCR, producing one record per CDR3 protein. This sample yields 270,000 or so distinct CDR3 sequences, of which more than 15% are seen a single time; under 30% belongs to the top ten. For this clonotype: Its antigen is unidentified.

Source material: PBMCs or a T cell subset sorted from them (not recorded which). The TCR originated in a man aged 18 to 29 who had mild COVID-19 (a few samples of this study predate the infection). Cell type and time point are not known. The rearrangement joins TRBV12-3 or TRBV12-4 to TRBJ2-3; D might be TRBD1 (5 bases). The CDR3 spells CASSLGEGVSTDTQYF. In DNA form, the CDR3 reads TGTGCCAGCAGTTTAGGAGAAGGGGTTAGCACAGATACGCAGTATTTT.